The 8 T cell receptor beta chains below all came from one sample that was sequenced in a study of OX40 agonist ivuxolimab in advanced cancers. The table came from immunoSEQ multiplex PCR; TCRdb's copy has only in-frame clones and leaves some out. The sample carries 20,000 to 30,000 clones, under 85% recorded once. The sequences come from CD4+ or CD8+ T cells sorted from blood, collected in a trial of the OX40 agonist ivuxolimab. Receptors were obtained from an adult with an advanced solid tumor such as melanoma, head and neck, liver or kidney cancer.

This sequence joins TRBV7-3 and TRBJ2-1, with a weak D call TRBD2 (6 bases). CDR1 SGHTA and CDR2 FQGTGA come from the germline V gene. Trimming removed 1 base from V and 5 bases from J, with 12 bases in between. The CDR3 sequence is 15 residues long. CDR3 sequence reads: CASSLNPAGNNEQFF. The CDR3 nucleotides are TGTGCCAGCAGCTTAAATCCTGCGGGAAACAATGAGCAGTTCTTC.

V and J are TRBV7-9 and TRBJ1-5; 10 bases agree with TRBD1. Germline CDR1 SEHNR, CDR2 FQNEAQ (reference sequence). CDR3 size: 17 residues. The V and J ends lost 4 bases and 4 bases, in that order; junction bases with no gene match: 10. CDR3 region: CASSSPRTGGSNQPQHF. The CDR3 DNA is TGTGCCAGCAGCTCCCCAAGGACAGGGGGTAGTAATCAGCCCCAGCATTTT.

J is TRBJ2-5 and V is TRBV10-3, with D perhaps matching TRBD1 or TRBD2 (6 bases each). The CDR3 runs to 13 residues. V lost 4 bases and J lost 5, with 11 bases in between. The V gene's germline CDR1 is ENHRY and CDR2 SYGVKD. The CDR3 sequence is CAISGGAGETQYF. CDR3 coding DNA: TGTGCCATCAGTGGGGGGGCCGGGGAGACCCAGTACTTC.

The chain combines TRBV9 with TRBJ1-2; 8 nucleotides line up with TRBD1. V lost 0 bases, J lost 8 bases, and 0 bases stayed unmatched. The CDR3 sequence is 12 residues long. From germline, CDR1 is SGDLS and CDR2 YYNGEE. CDR3 nucleotide sequence: TGTGCCAGCAGCGTAGACAGGGGGGGCTACACCTTC. This codes for CASSVDRGGYTF.

The chain is built from TRBV30 and TRBJ2-7; TRBD2 might be the D (6 bases). Deletions cut 5 bases from V and 2 bases from J, with 10 bases between. This CDR3 has 12 residues. The germline V gene encodes CDR1 GTSNPN and CDR2 SVGIG (reference sequence). The CDR3 DNA reads TGTGCCTGGTCGGGGGAAACCTACGAGCAGTACTTC. As protein: CAWSGETYEQYF.

This clone occurred once. This chain connects TRBV7-9 to TRBJ2-5; 13 positions match TRBD2. In germline, CDR1 is SEHNR, CDR2 FQNEAQ (reference sequence). The V and J ends lost 4 bases and 4 bases, in that order; junction bases with no gene match: 6. There are 16 residues in the CDR3. In DNA, the CDR3 is TGTGCCAGCAGCTCGGGACTAGCGGGGAAGTTAGAGACCCAGTACTTC. Translated: CASSSGLAGKLETQYF.

The V call is TRBV19, the J call TRBJ1-5; D gene unclear. Germline assignment: CDR1 LNHDA and CDR2 SQIVND (reference sequence). CDR3 size: 15 residues. V lost 7 bases and J 3 bases, leaving 16 bases between the germline ends. CDR3 nucleotides: TGTGCCAGTACCCCAGGTGGGCAGTTCAATCAGCCCCAGCATTTT. It specifies CASTPGGQFNQPQHF.

This clone was found a few times. The chain has TRBV30 and TRBJ2-3; a weak D match, TRBD1 (5 bases). The germline gives CDR1 GTSNPN, CDR2 SVGIG (reference sequence). This CDR3 is built from 14 residues. Trimming stripped 0 bases from V and 3 bases from J, with 10 bases between. CDR3 amino acids: CAWSVAGRTDTQYF. The DNA of the CDR3 is TGTGCCTGGAGTGTGGCAGGGCGGACAGATACGCAGTATTTT.